Sequencing of this TCR beta chain was carried out in a study of T-cell memory formation after mild COVID-19. This clonotype turned up a few times. Germline CDR1 SGHRS, CDR2 YFSETQ. Between the trimmed V and J ends, which lost 4 bases and 0 bases, there was a span of 17 bases. This CDR3 contains 16 residues. TCRdb re-analysed the 5' RACE reads in MiXCR, keeping a single row per CDR3 protein. The table includes roughly 68,000 distinct CDR3 sequences, 16% detected once. The specimen sequenced was PBMCs or a T cell subset sorted from them (not recorded which). The TCR originated in an adult woman who had mild COVID-19 (a few samples of this study predate the infection). Cell type and time point are not known. The J gene is TRBJ2-7, the V gene TRBV5-1; D perhaps matches TRBD1 (6 bases). In DNA form, the CDR3 reads TGCGCCAGCAGCCCTACTTCAATGGACAGCTCCTACGAGCAGTACTTC. Its protein is CASSPTSMDSSYEQYF.